Listed here is a single TCR beta chain. Its specificity is not known. The PCR had 60 Vbeta and 13 Jbeta primers. Method: immunoSEQ multiplex PCR; TCRdb's copy keeps in-frame clones and lacks some. The sample has 90,000 to 95,000 clones, just under 80% seen once. The data derive from a study of cytomegalovirus exposure and HLA in healthy donors. Study-wide findings and caveats: The study designated about 160 TCR beta chains cytomegalovirus-associated.

This sequence originates from a male donor in good health and CMV-seropositive. Specimen: PBMCs.

The CDR3 bases are TGTGCCAGCAGCTTAGTCAGGGGACAGGGGGGTGATGGCTACACCTTC. It is translated as CASSLVRGQGGDGYTF. The chain employs TRBV7-2 and TRBJ1-2; 11 bases map to TRBD1. J was trimmed by 6 bases and V by 1 base; bases with no gene match: 7. This CDR3 is 16 amino acids long. The germline V gene has CDR1 SGHTA and CDR2 FQGNSA.